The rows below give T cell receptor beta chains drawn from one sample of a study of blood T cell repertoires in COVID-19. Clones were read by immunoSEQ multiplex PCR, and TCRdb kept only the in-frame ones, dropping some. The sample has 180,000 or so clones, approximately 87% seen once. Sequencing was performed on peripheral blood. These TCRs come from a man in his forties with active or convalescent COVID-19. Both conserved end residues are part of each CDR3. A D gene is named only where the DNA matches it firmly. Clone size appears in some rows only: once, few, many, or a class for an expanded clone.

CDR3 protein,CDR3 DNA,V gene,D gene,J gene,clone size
CASSEPGGGLYNEQFF,TGTGCCAGCAGTGAACCGGGGGGGGGCCTTTACAATGAGCAGTTCTTC,TRBV2,TRBD2,TRBJ2-1,.
CSVGGVGQPQHF,TGCAGCGTTGGCGGGGTTGGTCAGCCCCAGCATTTT,TRBV29-1,.,TRBJ1-5,.
CASSARQDTTEAFF,TGTGCCAGCAGCGCGCGACAGGACACCACTGAAGCTTTCTTT,TRBV9,.,TRBJ1-1,once
CAIRTGSTGTEAFF,TGTGCCATCAGAACAGGGTCGACGGGCACTGAAGCTTTCTTT,TRBV10-3,.,TRBJ1-1,.
CAWSPPGASGNTIYF,TGTGCCTGGAGTCCGCCAGGCGCTTCTGGAAACACCATATATTTT,TRBV30,.,TRBJ1-3,.
CASSLLTGGGYGYTF,TGTGCCAGCAGTTTATTGACAGGGGGTGGCTATGGCTACACCTTC,TRBV27,TRBD1,TRBJ1-2,.
CASSYVSSGGTDTQYF,TGTGCCAGCAGTTACGTGTCTAGCGGGGGCACAGATACGCAGTATTTT,TRBV6-6,TRBD2,TRBJ2-3,.
CASGLAGGGYTEAFF,TGTGCTAGTGGTTTGGCGGGGGGCGGTTACACTGAAGCTTTCTTT,TRBV12-5,.,TRBJ1-1,once
CASRPQGYNTEAFF,TGTGCCAGCAGGCCACAGGGGTACAACACTGAAGCTTTCTTT,TRBV6-5,TRBD1,TRBJ1-1,.
CSVEGLADYNEQFF,TGCAGCGTTGAGGGACTAGCGGATTACAATGAGCAGTTCTTC,TRBV29-1,TRBD2,TRBJ2-1,.
CASSLIGQPQRNTEAFF,TGTGCCAGCAGTTTAATAGGACAGCCGCAGAGGAACACTGAAGCTTTCTTT,TRBV27,.,TRBJ1-1,.
CASRGDMNTEAFF,TGCGCCAGCAGAGGTGACATGAACACTGAAGCTTTCTTT,TRBV5-1,.,TRBJ1-1,.
CASSLTRAQGGRRNEQFF,TGTGCCAGCAGCTTAACGCGGGCGCAAGGGGGCCGGAGGAATGAGCAGTTCTTC,TRBV7-3,TRBD1,TRBJ2-1,.
CASSLPGQGMSYTF,TGTGCCAGCAGCTTACCGGGACAGGGGATGAGCTACACCTTC,TRBV7-9,TRBD1,TRBJ1-2,.
CASSTGSVRGSGLYGYTF,TGTGCCAGCTCCACCGGCAGCGTCCGGGGGTCAGGACTCTATGGCTACACCTTC,TRBV27,.,TRBJ1-2,.
CASSLNRGQETQYF,TGTGCCAGCTCACTTAACAGGGGCCAAGAGACCCAGTACTTC,TRBV18,TRBD1,TRBJ2-5,.
CASSPRTGNQPQHF,TGTGCCAGCTCGCCTCGGACGGGAAATCAGCCCCAGCATTTT,TRBV18,.,TRBJ1-5,.
CASSAERGTEAFF,TGCGCCAGCAGTGCGGAGAGAGGCACTGAAGCTTTCTTT,TRBV10-1,.,TRBJ1-1,.
CASSLGTGPKPQHF,TGTGCCAGCAGTCTCGGGACAGGCCCTAAGCCCCAGCATTTT,TRBV28,TRBD1,TRBJ1-5,few
CSASSQIDTQYF,TGCAGTGCTAGTTCCCAGATAGATACGCAGTATTTT,TRBV20-1,.,TRBJ2-3,.
CASSLGRLSTGELFF,TGTGCCAGCAGCTTAGGACGACTGAGTACCGGGGAGCTGTTTTTT,TRBV7-2,.,TRBJ2-2,.
CASSLKTRSYEQYF,TGTGCCAGCAGCTTAAAGACTCGCTCCTACGAGCAGTACTTC,TRBV5-8,.,TRBJ2-7,.
CASSLEGQGHEQYF,TGTGCCAGCAGCTTAGAGGGACAGGGTCACGAGCAGTACTTC,TRBV7-6,TRBD1,TRBJ2-7,.
CASSSPAGGQGASDTQYF,TGTGCCAGCAGCTCCCCGGCGGGGGGACAGGGGGCATCAGATACGCAGTATTTT,TRBV11-3,TRBD1,TRBJ2-3,.
CASSPTRGAGELFF,TGTGCCAGCAGCCCAACAAGGGGCGCCGGGGAGCTGTTTTTT,TRBV7-2,.,TRBJ2-2,.
CASSLGRWSSEAFF,TGTGCCAGCAGCTTAGGGCGGTGGAGCTCTGAAGCTTTCTTT,TRBV11-3,.,TRBJ1-1,.
CASGDSPRGYTF,TGTGCCAGCGGGGACAGTCCTCGGGGCTACACCTTC,TRBV2,TRBD1,TRBJ1-2,.
CASTRTGNFEQYF,TGTGCCAGCACCAGGACAGGAAACTTCGAGCAGTACTTC,TRBV7-9,TRBD1,TRBJ2-7,.
CASSSQGNTEAFF,TGTGCCAGCAGCTCACAGGGGAACACTGAAGCTTTCTTT,TRBV7-2,.,TRBJ1-1,.
CASSPGASGLYEQYF,TGTGCCAGCTCACCGGGCGCTAGCGGGCTCTACGAGCAGTACTTC,TRBV18,TRBD2,TRBJ2-7,.
CASSFQGRTNEKLFF,TGTGCCAGCAGCTTCCAGGGTAGAACTAATGAAAAACTGTTTTTT,TRBV7-2,.,TRBJ1-4,.
CSVEDRGPTETQYF,TGCAGCGTTGAGGACAGGGGGCCCACAGAGACCCAGTACTTC,TRBV29-1,TRBD1,TRBJ2-5,.